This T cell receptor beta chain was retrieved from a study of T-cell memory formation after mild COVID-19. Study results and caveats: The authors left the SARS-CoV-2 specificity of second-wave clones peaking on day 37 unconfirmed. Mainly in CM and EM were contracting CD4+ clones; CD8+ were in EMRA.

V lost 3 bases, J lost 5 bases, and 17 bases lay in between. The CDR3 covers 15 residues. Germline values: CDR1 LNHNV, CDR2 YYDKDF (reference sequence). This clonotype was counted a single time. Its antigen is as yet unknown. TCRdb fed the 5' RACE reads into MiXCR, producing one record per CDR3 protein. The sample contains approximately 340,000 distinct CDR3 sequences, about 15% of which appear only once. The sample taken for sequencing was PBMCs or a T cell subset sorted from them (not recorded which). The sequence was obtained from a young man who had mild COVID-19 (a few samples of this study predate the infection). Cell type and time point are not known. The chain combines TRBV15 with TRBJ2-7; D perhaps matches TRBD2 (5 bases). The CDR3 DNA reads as TGTGCCACCAGCAGCTCTCGGGATGAGTACAACGAGCAGTACGTC. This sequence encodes CATSSSRDEYNEQYV.